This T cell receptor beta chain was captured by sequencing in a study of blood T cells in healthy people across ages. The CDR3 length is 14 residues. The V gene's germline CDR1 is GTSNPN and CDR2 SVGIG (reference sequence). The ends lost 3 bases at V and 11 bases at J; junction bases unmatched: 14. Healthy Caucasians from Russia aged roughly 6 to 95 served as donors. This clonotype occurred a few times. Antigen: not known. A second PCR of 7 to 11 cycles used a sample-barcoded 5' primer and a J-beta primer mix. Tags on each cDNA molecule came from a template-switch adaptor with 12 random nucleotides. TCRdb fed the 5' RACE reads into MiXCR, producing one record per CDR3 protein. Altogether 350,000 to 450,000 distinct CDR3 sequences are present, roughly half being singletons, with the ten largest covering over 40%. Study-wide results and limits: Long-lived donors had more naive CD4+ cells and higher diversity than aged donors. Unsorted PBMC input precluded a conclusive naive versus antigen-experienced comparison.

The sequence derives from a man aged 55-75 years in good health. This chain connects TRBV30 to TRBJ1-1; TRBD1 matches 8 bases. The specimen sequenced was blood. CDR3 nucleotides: TGTGCCTGGAGACCCGGGACAGGCAATTTCGGGGCTTTCTTT. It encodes CAWRPGTGNFGAFF.